The 21 T cell receptor beta chains in this list originate from one sample, sequenced in a study of cytomegalovirus exposure and HLA in healthy donors. The protocol was immunoSEQ multiplex PCR, while the TCRdb copy is restricted to in-frame clones and leaves out a portion. The repertoire holds approximately 99,000 clones, with under 85% as singletons. The sample comprised PBMCs. Receptors originate from a woman between 18 and 29 years old in good health and CMV-seronegative.

The chain employs TRBV5-1 and TRBJ2-7; a possible D gene is TRBD2 (7 bases). The V gene's germline CDR1 is SGHRS and CDR2 YFSETQ. The CDR3 has 15 residues. With 4 bases removed from V and 6 bases from J, the gap between germline ends came to 20 bases. The CDR3 sequence: CASSPGGGTLSEQYF. CDR3 nucleotide sequence: TGCGCCAGCAGCCCGGGGGGCGGGACACTTAGCGAGCAGTACTTC.

This rearrangement joins TRBV20-1 to TRBJ2-7; D might be TRBD1 (5 bases). The CDR3 is made up of 11 amino acids. Germline V gives CDR1 DFQATT, CDR2 SNEGSKA (reference sequence). The germline V and J ends were trimmed by 7 bases and 10 bases, with 17 bases remaining between them. The CDR3 reads CSGQGPLKQYF. The CDR3 nucleotides read TGCAGTGGTCAGGGCCCCCTGAAACAGTACTTC.

This rearrangement joins TRBV28 to TRBJ2-6; the D is unclear. Germline V CDR1 and CDR2: MDHEN, SYDVKM. V shed 8 bases and J shed 0 bases, with 5 bases lying between them. The CDR3 is made up of 13 amino acids. CDR3: CASRSSGANVLTF. CDR3 in DNA: TGTGCCAGCCGGTCCTCTGGGGCCAACGTCCTGACTTTC. Complete variable domain (other parts from reference TRBV28 and TRBJ2-6): DVKVTQSSRYLVKRTGEKVFLECVQDMDHENMFWYRQDPGLGLRLIYFSYDVKMKEKGDIPEGYSVSREKKERFSLILESASTNQTSMYLCASRSSGANVLTFGAGSRLTVL.

This chain joins TRBV6-1 and TRBJ1-1, with D hard to call. Deletions cut 6 bases from V and 4 bases from J, with 18 bases between. The CDR3 consists of 15 residues. Germline V gene data show CDR1 as MNHNS and CDR2 as SASEGT. This CDR3 is CASRARDGIPTEAFF. As DNA, the CDR3 is TGTGCCAGCAGGGCTAGAGATGGCATACCCACTGAAGCTTTCTTT.

The chain joins TRBV5-4 to TRBJ1-1, with D perhaps matching TRBD1 (5 bases). Germline CDR1 reads SGHNT; CDR2 reads YYREEE (reference sequence). This CDR3 contains 12 residues. The V gene lost 0 bases and the J gene lost 7 bases, with 7 bases spanning the gap. The CDR3 bases are TGTGCCAGCAGCTTGGTTCAGGGTGAAGCTTTCTTT. It is translated as CASSLVQGEAFF.

The chain employs TRBV7-9 and TRBJ1-3; D is unresolved. Trimming took 5 bases from V and 7 from J, leaving 15 bases between them. CDR1 and CDR2 from the germline V gene are SEHNR and FQNEAQ (reference sequence). The CDR3 has 14 amino acids. As DNA, the CDR3 is TGTGCCAGCAGCCAGGCGGAGGTTCGGAACACCATATATTTT. It is translated as CASSQAEVRNTIYF. Combining the CDR3 with reference TRBV7-9 and TRBJ1-3 gives the whole variable domain DTGVSQNPRHKITKRGQNVTFRCDPISEHNRLYWYRQTLGQGPEFLTYFQNEAQLEKSRLLSDRFSAERPKGSFSTLEIQRTEQGDSAMYLCASSQAEVRNTIYFGEGSWLTVV.

This chain uses TRBV29-1 with TRBJ2-1; 10 nucleotides match TRBD1. Germline V gene lookup returns CDR1 SQVTM and CDR2 ANQGSEA. J was trimmed by 5 bases and V by 7 bases; bases with no gene match: 11. The CDR3 has 15 residues. The CDR3 DNA reads as TGCAGCGCCGCACAGGGGACAGGGGTCGACAATGAGCAGTTCTTC. It is translated as CSAAQGTGVDNEQFF.

The chain has TRBV4-1 and TRBJ2-3, with TRBD1 as a possible D gene (7 bases). This CDR3 has 14 residues. V lost 1 base and J lost 5, with 10 bases in between. Germline assignment: CDR1 MGHRA and CDR2 YSYEKL. CDR3 sequence: CASSQVQGGDTQYF. The CDR3 region has the DNA TGCGCCAGCAGCCAAGTTCAGGGGGGAGATACGCAGTATTTT.

This clone was recorded a few times. The chain combines TRBV25-1 with TRBJ1-5; tentatively, D is TRBD1 (6 bases). The CDR3 covers 15 residues. Trimming cost V 4 bases and J 0 bases, with 10 bases left between them. Germline CDR1 and CDR2: MGHDK and SYGVNS. The CDR3 protein is CASSAAQGSNQPQHF. CDR3 DNA sequence: TGTGCCAGCAGTGCCGCACAGGGTAGCAATCAGCCCCAGCATTTT. The whole variable domain, remainder taken from reference TRBV25-1 and TRBJ1-5, is EADIYQTPRYLVIGTGKKITLECSQTMGHDKMYWYQQDPGMELHLIHYSYGVNSTEKGDLSSESTVSRIRTEHFPLTLESARPSHTSQYLCASSAAQGSNQPQHFGDGTRLSIL.

J is TRBJ1-2 and V is TRBV27; TRBD1 matches at 8 bases. Germline CDR1 reads MNHEY; CDR2 reads SMNVEV (reference sequence). The CDR3 loop spans 14 amino acids. Trimming cost V 6 bases and J 4 bases; bases outside gene matches: 7. CDR3 region: CASRSQGASYGYTF. CDR3 sequence (DNA): TGTGCCAGCAGATCCCAGGGGGCCAGCTATGGCTACACCTTC.

The chain employs TRBV2 and TRBJ1-2, with D perhaps TRBD1 (5 bases). This CDR3 region has 15 residues. The V end was cut by 3 bases, the J end by 5 bases, with 16 bases between. From germline, CDR1 is SNHLY and CDR2 FYNNEI. CDR3: CASSETAGSLYGYTF. In DNA form, the CDR3 reads TGTGCCAGCAGTGAGACAGCCGGTAGCCTATATGGCTACACCTTC.

V is TRBV9 and J is TRBJ2-4; the D gene is possibly TRBD1 (6 bases). Per the germline V gene, CDR1 is SGDLS and CDR2 is YYNGEE. Trimming took 8 bases from V and 7 from J, leaving 16 bases between them. The CDR3 is 13 residues long. The CDR3 protein is CARATGPRNIQYF. The CDR3 DNA follows: TGTGCCAGGGCGACAGGCCCGCGGAACATTCAGTACTTC.

The V call is TRBV7-6, the J call TRBJ2-6; D unclear. The ends were cut back, 2 bases at V and 0 bases at J, with 20 bases in the middle. CDR3 length: 20 residues. Germline assignment: CDR1 SGHVS and CDR2 FNYEAQ. CDR3 bases: TGTGCCAGCAGCTTACTTCCCCCTTTTGGTGGAGTCTCTGGGGCCAACGTCCTGACTTTC. Amino acid sequence: CASSLLPPFGGVSGANVLTF.

This clone showed up just a few times. This chain uses TRBV14 with TRBJ1-6; D gene uncertain. The CDR3 runs 18 residues. Germline CDR1 is SGHDN and CDR2 is FVKESK. The germline V and J ends were trimmed by 1 base and 0 bases, with 13 bases remaining between them. For the CDR3, the DNA is TGTGCCAGCAGCCAAGTCGGTGTAGCTAGCTCCTATAATTCACCCCTCCACTTT. It translates to CASSQVGVASSYNSPLHF. Supplemented by reference TRBV14 and TRBJ1-6, the full variable domain reads EAGVTQFPSHSVIEKGQTVTLRCDPISGHDNLYWYRRVMGKEIKFLLHFVKESKQDESGMPNNRFLAERTGGTYSTLKVQPAELEDSGVYFCASSQVGVASSYNSPLHFGNGTRLTVT.

The V gene is TRBV23-1, the J gene TRBJ2-2; 12 bases are shared with TRBD1. TRBV23-1 is an ORF for which the function is uncertain. CDR3 length: 17 residues. V shed 8 bases and J 5 bases; nucleotides not matched to a gene: 12. The CDR3 DNA reads as TGCGCCAGCCCTCCAGGGACAGGGGGCAGGAGGACCGGGGAGCTGTTTTTT. Its translation: CASPPGTGGRRTGELFF.

This clone was picked up a small number of times. The CDR3 loop reads CASSSAPGQLTYEQYF. In DNA form, the CDR3 reads TGCGCCAGCAGCTCCGCTCCGGGACAGCTGACCTACGAGCAGTACTTC. This chain joins TRBV5-1 and TRBJ2-7; 7 bases are shared with TRBD1. The CDR3 sequence is 16 residues long. V dropped 3 bases and J dropped 2; count of bases not matched to a gene: 11. CDR1 and CDR2 from the germline V gene are SGHRS and YFSETQ.

The rearrangement uses TRBV28 and TRBJ2-7; D unresolved. Per the germline V gene, CDR1 is MDHEN and CDR2 is SYDVKM. The CDR3 is 13 residues long. V was trimmed by 8 bases and J by 6 bases, leaving 17 bases between them. CDR3 loop: CASQPVYEAEQYF. In nucleotides, the CDR3 is TGTGCCAGCCAGCCCGTCTACGAGGCCGAGCAGTACTTC. The whole variable domain, filled in from reference TRBV28 and TRBJ2-7, reads DVKVTQSSRYLVKRTGEKVFLECVQDMDHENMFWYRQDPGLGLRLIYFSYDVKMKEKGDIPEGYSVSREKKERFSLILESASTNQTSMYLCASQPVYEAEQYFGPGTRLTVT.

This clone was counted only a few times. This rearrangement joins TRBV27 to TRBJ1-6, with TRBD1 matching over 7 bases. With 6 bases clipped from V and 8 bases from J, the junction kept 4 bases outside the gene matches. The V gene's germline CDR1 is MNHEY and CDR2 SMNVEV (reference sequence). The CDR3 extends over 13 amino acids. The CDR3 reads CASRTTGDSPLHF. The CDR3 DNA follows: TGTGCCAGCAGGACTACAGGGGATTCACCCCTCCACTTT.

This clone occurred once. The genes are TRBV5-6 and TRBJ1-2; D ambiguous. The V and J ends lost 2 bases and 7 bases respectively, with 15 bases between them. The CDR3 totals 14 residues. CDR1 is SGHDT and CDR2 is YYEEEE in the germline V gene. The chain's CDR3 is CASSLRTRYPGYTF. CDR3 bases: TGTGCCAGCAGCTTAAGGACTCGTTACCCTGGCTACACCTTC.

J is TRBJ1-2 and V is TRBV5-1, with 7 nucleotides matching TRBD1. The CDR3 is made up of 16 amino acids. The trim removed 3 bases at V and 0 bases at J, leaving 8 bases unmatched. Germline CDR1 is SGHRS and CDR2 is YFSETQ. DNA of the CDR3: TGCGCCAGCAGCTCAGTGACAGGGTCCTCTAACTATGGCTACACCTTC. Encoded protein: CASSSVTGSSNYGYTF.

This clone occurred once. Given a much more abundant clone one base away, this may be a read error. The chain carries TRBV9 and TRBJ2-7, with D perhaps matching TRBD2 (5 bases). The CDR3 is 12 residues long. The V end lost 5 bases, the J end lost 0 bases, and 6 bases lay between the germline ends. Looked up from germline, CDR1 is SGDLS and CDR2 is YYNGEE. CDR3 sequence: CASRGDSYEQYF. The CDR3 nucleotides are TGTGCCAGCAGGGGAGACTCCTACGAGCAGTACTTC.